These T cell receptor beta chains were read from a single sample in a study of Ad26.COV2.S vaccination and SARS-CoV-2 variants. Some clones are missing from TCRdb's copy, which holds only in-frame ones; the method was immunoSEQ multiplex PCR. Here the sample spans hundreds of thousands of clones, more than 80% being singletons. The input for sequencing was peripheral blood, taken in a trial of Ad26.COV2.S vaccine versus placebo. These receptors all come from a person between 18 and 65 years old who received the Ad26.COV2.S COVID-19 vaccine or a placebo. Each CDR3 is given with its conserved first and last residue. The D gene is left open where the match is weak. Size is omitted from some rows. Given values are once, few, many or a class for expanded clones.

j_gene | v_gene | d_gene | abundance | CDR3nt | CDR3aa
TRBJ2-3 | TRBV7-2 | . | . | TGTGCCAGCAGCTTAGATGGGTCCCTCACAGATACGCAGTATTTT | CASSLDGSLTDTQYF
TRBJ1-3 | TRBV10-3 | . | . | TGTGCCATCAGTGAGGGTGTCGGAAACACCATATATTTT | CAISEGVGNTIYF
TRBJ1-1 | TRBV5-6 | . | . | TGTGCCAGCAGCCACCGCGGACAGATGAACACTGAAGCTTTCTTT | CASSHRGQMNTEAFF
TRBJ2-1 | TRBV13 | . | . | TGTGCCAGCAGCCATTTTGAGAATGAGCAGTTCTTC | CASSHFENEQFF
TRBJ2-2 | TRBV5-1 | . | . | TGCGCCAGCAGCCGGGGGTACACCGGGGAGCTGTTTTTT | CASSRGYTGELFF
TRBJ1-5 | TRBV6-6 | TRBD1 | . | TGTGCCACCCTAGGGGGCGGGACCGTCTCTCAGCCCCAGCATTTT | CATLGGGTVSQPQHF
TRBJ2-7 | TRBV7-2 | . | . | TGTGCCAGCAGCTTAAGGGCGAGGGTTCCCTACGAGCAGTACTTC | CASSLRARVPYEQYF
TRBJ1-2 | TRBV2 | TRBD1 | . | TGTGCCAGCAGCGCGGACAGGGGCCCCTACTATGGCTACACCTTC | CASSADRGPYYGYTF
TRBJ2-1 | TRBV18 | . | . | TGTGCCAGCTCACCTTTCACAGACTACAATGAGCAGTTCTTC | CASSPFTDYNEQFF
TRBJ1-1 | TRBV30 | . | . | TGTGCCTGTCCAGGTCGCACTGAAGCTTTCTTT | CACPGRTEAFF
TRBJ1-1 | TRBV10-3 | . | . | TGTGCCATCAGTGAGGGGGGTTGGTCTGAAGCTTTCTTT | CAISEGGWSEAFF
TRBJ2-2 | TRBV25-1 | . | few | TGTGCCAGCAGTCAAGGATTGGGGACGTTAACCACCGGGGAGCTGTTTTTT | CASSQGLGTLTTGELFF
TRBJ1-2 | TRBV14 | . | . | TGTGCCAGCAGCACCAGACCGTCTCTTGGGGACACATCTCCGAGACACTATGGCTACACCTTC | CASSTRPSLGDTSPRHYGYTF
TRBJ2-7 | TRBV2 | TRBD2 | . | TGTGCCAGCAGGTGGACTAGCGGGAACTACGAGCAGTACTTC | CASRWTSGNYEQYF
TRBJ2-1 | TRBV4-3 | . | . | TGCGCCAGCAGCCAAGAAATGGGGCCAGGCTCCTACAATGAGCAGTTCTTC | CASSQEMGPGSYNEQFF
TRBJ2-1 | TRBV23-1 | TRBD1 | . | TGCGCCAGCAGTTGCCTCCCGGCCGGGACAGGGAAGAACAATGAGCAGTTCTTC | CASSCLPAGTGKNNEQFF
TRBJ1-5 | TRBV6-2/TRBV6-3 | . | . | TGTGCCAGCAGTTACCGGTCGGGGGCCGGCAATCAGCCCCAGCATTTT | CASSYRSGAGNQPQHF
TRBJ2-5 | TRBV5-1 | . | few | TGCGCCAGCAGCTCCACCCCGGGGCCCCAAGAGACCCAGTACTTC | CASSSTPGPQETQYF
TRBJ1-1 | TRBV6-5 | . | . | TGTGCCAGCAGTTACGACGGAGTGAACACTGAAGCTTTCTTT | CASSYDGVNTEAFF
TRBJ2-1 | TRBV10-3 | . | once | TGTGCCATCAGCGTAAACAATGAGCAGTTCTTC | CAISVNNEQFF
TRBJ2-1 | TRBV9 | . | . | TGTGCCAGCAGCGTAGAGGGACTTGACTACAATGAGCAGTTCTTC | CASSVEGLDYNEQFF
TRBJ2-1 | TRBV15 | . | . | TGTGCCACCAGCAGAGCGGGGGAACCCTACAATGAGCAGTTCTTC | CATSRAGEPYNEQFF
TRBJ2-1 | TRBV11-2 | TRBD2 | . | TGTGCCAGCAGCTTAGAAGGGACTAGCGGGATAAGCTCCTACAATGAGCAGTTCTTC | CASSLEGTSGISSYNEQFF
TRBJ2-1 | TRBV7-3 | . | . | TGTGCCAGCAGCTTAAAGTTAGGATACAATGAGCAGTTCTTC | CASSLKLGYNEQFF
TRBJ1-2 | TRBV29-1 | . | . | TGCAGCACTTCAGAGGGTGGCTATGGCTACACCTTC | CSTSEGGYGYTF
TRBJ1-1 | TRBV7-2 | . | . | TGTGCCAGCAGATATCAGGGTGGAGGCACTGAAGCTTTCTTT | CASRYQGGGTEAFF
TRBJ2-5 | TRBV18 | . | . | TGTGCCAGCTCACCCAGCCAGGAGACCCAGTACTTC | CASSPSQETQYF
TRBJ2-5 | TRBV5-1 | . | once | TGCGCCAGCAGCTTACTAGTTGGTGGGGGATCCCAAGAGACCCAGTACTTC | CASSLLVGGGSQETQYF
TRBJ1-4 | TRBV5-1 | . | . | TGCGCCAGCAGCTTGGGCACAGCGAGGGATGAAAAACTGTTTTTT | CASSLGTARDEKLFF
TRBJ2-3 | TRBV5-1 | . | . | TGCGCCAGCACGGGACCTACTAGCACAGATACGCAGTATTTT | CASTGPTSTDTQYF
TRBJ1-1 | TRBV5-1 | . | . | TGCGCCAGCAGCTTGGGGGTATGGGACACTGAAGCTTTCTTT | CASSLGVWDTEAFF
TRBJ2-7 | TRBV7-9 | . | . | TGTGCCAGCAGCCGTTCGACCGCCTACGAGCAGTACTTC | CASSRSTAYEQYF
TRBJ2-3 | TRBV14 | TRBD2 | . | TGTGCCAGCAGCCAAGAAAGTCTAGCGGGAGTGGATACGCAGTATTTT | CASSQESLAGVDTQYF
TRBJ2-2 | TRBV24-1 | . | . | TGTGCCACCAGTGATTTTGGAGGCACCGGGGAGCTGTTTTTT | CATSDFGGTGELFF
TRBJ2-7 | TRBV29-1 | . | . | TGCAGCGTGCGAAAGGTGGGGGGTTGGGAGCAGTACTTC | CSVRKVGGWEQYF
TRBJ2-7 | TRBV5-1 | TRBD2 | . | TGCGCCAGCAGCTTAACCCAGGGACTAGCGAGAGAGCAGTACTTC | CASSLTQGLAREQYF
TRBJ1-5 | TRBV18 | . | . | TGTGCCAGCTCACCGGGGGCAGGGGCCGTGGGCAATCAGCCCCAGCATTTT | CASSPGAGAVGNQPQHF
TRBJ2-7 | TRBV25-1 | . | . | TGTGCCAGCAGGGGGGAACCCTACGAGCAGTACTTC | CASRGEPYEQYF
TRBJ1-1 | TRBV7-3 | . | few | TGTGCCAGCAGCGCCGACAGGAACACTGAAGCTTTCTTT | CASSADRNTEAFF
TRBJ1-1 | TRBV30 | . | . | TGTGCCTGGAGCCGGCCGGAGCGAGCTTTCTTT | CAWSRPERAFF
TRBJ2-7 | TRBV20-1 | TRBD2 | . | TGCAGTGCTAGTATAGCGGGAATTCCCTACGAGCAGTACTTC | CSASIAGIPYEQYF